This T cell receptor beta chain derives from a study of T cells after yellow fever vaccination (dated by TCRdb to 2018 to 2020). At the level of the whole study: Libraries from fractions with low cell numbers were prepared with the SMART-Seq v4 Ultra Low Input RNA kit. To track T-cell clones before and after primary and booster YFV17D yellow fever vaccination, bulk TCR alpha and beta repertoires were sequenced longitudinally. Two healthy male donors made up the cohort, one aged 18 to 30 years and the other aged 30 to 40 years. Bulk PBMC replicates and cell subsets were isolated from blood drawn at multiple timepoints before and after both primary and secondary immunization.

The sample's treatment or condition label, in plain terms: live attenuated yellow fever vaccine strain. Two biological replicates of bulk PBMCs were collected at each blood-draw timepoint. PBMCs were isolated from peripheral blood using a standard Ficoll-Paque protocol. TriZol was used to extract RNA from bulk PBMCs, from CD4 and CD8 fractions, and from dextramer-positive and dextramer-negative fractions. This clonotype turned up a few times. Its antigen is currently not known. Base qualities are not provided; no much larger clone lies one nucleotide away. Synthesis of TCR cDNA relied on 5'RACE template switching, a step that introduced a universal primer site along with unique molecular identifiers. cDNA synthesis was primed from both the TCR alpha and TCR beta constant segments. Two PCR steps were used to amplify libraries, with sample barcodes and sequencing adapters being added in the second step. Sequencing of libraries was done on Illumina HiSeq 2500 (2x100 bp) or NovaSeq (2x150 bp). As for the original processing: Demultiplexing of reads and collapsing into UMI consensus sequences were performed with MIGEC, and V(D)J alignment was carried out with MiXCR. Vaccine-responding clonotypes were identified with edgeR using replicate PBMC samples, with FDR below 0.01 and a log2 fold change above 5 up to day 15 being required. Each bulk clonotype received a CD4 or CD8 identity based on whether the sequenced CD4 or CD8 repertoire contained that clonotype at higher abundance. TCRdb reran the public reads through fastp at Q25 and MiXCR, keeping productive beta chains. CDR3 protein duplicates are merged, each entry listing the most common genes and DNA. These V and J calls originate from TCRdb's pipeline instead of the authors' own analysis. The sample has some 500,000 distinct CDR3 sequences on record, roughly 14% of them singletons. Over 11% of the sample goes to the ten largest clones.

The CDR3 covers 16 residues, taking in both the cysteine and the phenylalanine. Of the read, only the CDR3 DNA is kept; its 48 bases are in frame from base 1. V and J are trimmed by 1 base and 4 bases, and the gene matches miss 5 bases of the junction. CDR1 and CDR2 were assigned from the germline V gene as SGDLS and YYNGEE. Overall study results and their limits: A small fraction of clonotypes appeared in both the CD4 and CD8 compartments, likely as a result of convergent recombination. Compared with the primary T-cell response, the secondary T-cell response was weaker but faster, peaking on day 5 rather than day 15. The study included only a couple of donors, which limits how far the findings can be generalized. Computational filtering was needed because FACS-sorted repertoires could contain abundant contaminating clonotypes from the bulk population. After the booster, most clones that had expanded after primary vaccination were detected again (around 97% of CD4 and around 88% of CD8), suggesting broad maintenance of memory.

The receptor comes from a man aged 25 to 40 who received the YFV17D yellow fever vaccine. The sequences come from PBMCs, collected on the day of the yellow fever booster vaccination. This chain is built from TRBV9 and TRBJ2-5, with 12 central nucleotides matching TRBD2. The encoded CDR3 is CASSVQGLAGGETQYF. The DNA reads as follows: TGTGCCAGCAGCGTACAGGGACTAGCGGGCGGAGAGACCCAGTACTTC.